A single sample gave rise to the 27 T cell receptor beta chains below, sequenced in a study of patients and donors after allogeneic stem cell transplantation. TCRdb re-derived calls from the RT-PCR reads in MiXCR, one entry per CDR3 protein. This table holds some 880,000 distinct CDR3 sequences, under 20% found once. Sample: blood, either unsorted or a sorted T cell fraction (not recorded which). Every receptor here comes from a human donor who was either an allogeneic HSCT recipient or a stem cell or donor lymphocyte infusion donor (not recorded which). It is not recorded whose cells these are; they may come from a transplant donor.

This chain joins TRBV6-2 or TRBV6-3 and TRBJ2-1, with TRBD2 identical over 11 bases. The CDR3 covers 16 residues. Per germline, CDR1 MNHEY and CDR2 SVGEGT. With V trimmed by 6 bases and J by 3 bases, 7 bases remained unmatched. The CDR3 spells CASRDLAGGLYNEQFF. The CDR3 DNA follows: TGTGCCAGCAGAGACCTAGCGGGGGGACTCTACAATGAGCAGTTCTTC.

This sequence joins TRBV6-1 and TRBJ2-1; the D is unclear. V gave up 7 bases and J gave up 4 bases, with 17 bases separating them. CDR1 MNHNS and CDR2 SASEGT come from the germline V gene. This CDR3 is 15 amino acids long. The DNA of the CDR3 is TGTGCCAGCATCCGGGTCCCAAGCAGTTACAATGAGCAGTTCTTC. This codes for CASIRVPSSYNEQFF.

The rearrangement links TRBV5-1 to TRBJ2-7, with 10 nucleotides matching TRBD2. The CDR3 length is 19 residues. CDR1 is SGHRS, CDR2 YFSETQ, per germline. Trimming at V came to 5 bases and at J to 1 base, leaving 18 bases not matched to a gene. The CDR3 bases are TGCGCCAGCAGAGAATCCGTTCGGACTAGCGGCCAAAAATCCTACGAGCAGTACTTC. Residues: CASRESVRTSGQKSYEQYF.

V is TRBV4-2 and J is TRBJ1-3; tentative D call: TRBD1 (5 bases). Germline values: CDR1 LGHNA, CDR2 YNFKEQ. The ends were cut back, 5 bases at V and 2 bases at J, with 16 bases in the middle. The CDR3 has 16 amino acids. The CDR3 is CASSNYRDAPGNTIYF. The CDR3 DNA sequence: TGTGCCAGCAGCAACTACCGGGACGCTCCTGGAAACACCATATATTTT.

This clonotype was observed at least ten times. V and J are TRBV7-2 and TRBJ2-1; D not certain. Per the germline V gene, CDR1 is SGHTA and CDR2 is FQGNSA. This CDR3 contains 15 residues. The ends were cut back, 1 base at V and 3 bases at J, with 10 bases in the middle. CDR3 bases: TGTGCCAGCAGCTTAGGACTGGCCCACTACAATGAGCAGTTCTTC. This codes for CASSLGLAHYNEQFF.

The chain recombines TRBV19 with TRBJ2-1, with a tentative D call TRBD2 (6 bases). CDR3 length: 14 residues. Trimming took 3 bases from V and 5 from J, leaving 11 bases between them. Germline-derived CDR1 and CDR2 are LNHDA and SQIVND (reference sequence). The CDR3 coding sequence is TGTGCCAGTAGTATGTGGGGACTTAACAATGAGCAGTTCTTC. Its translation: CASSMWGLNNEQFF.

This clonotype was observed a handful of times. The rearrangement uses TRBV4-1 and TRBJ1-6; D gene uncertain. This CDR3 region has 12 residues. Trimming took off 1 base at V and 9 bases at J, with 4 bases between the two ends. Germline CDR1 is MGHRA and CDR2 is YSYEKL. The CDR3 sequence is CASSQARSPLHF. The DNA for the CDR3 is TGCGCCAGCAGCCAAGCACGTTCACCCCTCCACTTT.

This clonotype came up a few times. The chain uses TRBV20-1 and TRBJ1-1, with unresolved D. Per the germline V gene, CDR1 is DFQATT and CDR2 is SNEGSKA (reference sequence). The CDR3 runs 12 residues. Trimming removed 4 bases at V and 1 base at J, with 7 bases between. The CDR3 reads CSAIDGNTEAFF. CDR3 nucleotide sequence: TGCAGTGCTATAGATGGGAACACTGAAGCTTTCTTT.

This chain joins TRBV7-3 and TRBJ2-3, with D possibly matching TRBD2 (5 bases). Trimming pared 4 bases from V and 2 bases from J, leaving 16 bases between. Per germline, CDR1 SGHTA and CDR2 FQGTGA. The CDR3 is made up of 16 amino acids. CDR3 region: CASSSLAEGPTDTQYF. The CDR3 DNA sequence: TGTGCCAGCAGCTCCCTAGCCGAAGGTCCCACAGATACGCAGTATTTT.

The chain uses TRBV11-2 and TRBJ2-3, with D possibly being TRBD1 (5 bases). V lost 6 bases and J 0 bases, leaving 13 bases between the germline ends. Germline V gives CDR1 SGHAT, CDR2 FQNNGV. The CDR3 length is 15 residues. DNA of the CDR3: TGTGCCAGCAGACCCGGGCAGGGCAGCACAGATACGCAGTATTTT. It translates to CASRPGQGSTDTQYF.

In this sample, this clonotype turned up a few times. The chain couples TRBV24-1 to TRBJ2-3, with 12 nucleotides matching TRBD2. This CDR3 comprises 17 residues. Germline assignment: CDR1 KGHDR and CDR2 SFDVKD. Unmatched junction bases numbered 6, after V lost 1 base and J lost 5 bases. The CDR3 DNA reads as TGTGCCACCAGTGATTTCAGACTAGCGGGAGCGATAGATACGCAGTATTTT. This sequence encodes CATSDFRLAGAIDTQYF.

This clonotype was seen more than once but under ten times. This chain connects TRBV29-1 to TRBJ1-5; no clear D gene. The CDR3 consists of 13 residues. From germline, CDR1 is SQVTM and CDR2 ANQGSEA. Trimming took 2 bases from V and 1 from J, leaving 6 bases between them. CDR3 residues: CSVELESNQPQHF. The CDR3 DNA sequence: TGCAGCGTTGAACTGGAGAGCAATCAGCCCCAGCATTTT. The full variable domain, rest sourced from reference TRBV29-1 and TRBJ1-5, is SAVISQKPSRDICQRGTSLTIQCQVDSQVTMMFWYRQQPGQSLTLIATANQGSEATYESGFVIDKFPISRPNLTFSTLTVSNMSPEDSSIYLCSVELESNQPQHFGDGTRLSIL.

V is TRBV5-1 and J is TRBJ1-2; possibly TRBD1 for D (6 bases). CDR1 is SGHRS, CDR2 YFSETQ, per germline. The germline V and J ends were trimmed by 4 bases and 7 bases, with 17 bases remaining between them. This CDR3 is 14 amino acids long. The CDR3 nucleotides read TGCGCCAGCAGCCAGGACAGTACTACGTCTGGCTACACCTTC. Residues: CASSQDSTTSGYTF.

The gene calls are TRBV4-1 and TRBJ2-3; tentatively, D is TRBD1 (8 bases). The CDR3 length is 14 residues. Trimming took off 6 bases at V and 5 bases at J, with 15 bases between the two ends. Germline lookup yields CDR1 MGHRA and CDR2 YSYEKL. The CDR3 DNA follows: TGCGCCAGCAGACCGACAGGGGAGGGAGATACGCAGTATTTT. Protein product: CASRPTGEGDTQYF.

This clonotype was counted between two and nine times. The V call is TRBV20-1, the J call TRBJ2-4; 12 bases are shared with TRBD2. Trimming at V came to 5 bases and at J to 8 bases, leaving 10 bases not matched to a gene. Germline V gives CDR1 DFQATT, CDR2 SNEGSKA (reference sequence). The CDR3 spans 15 residues. Written as DNA, the CDR3 is TGCAGTGCTCCAAACGGACTAGCGGGAACGGACATTCAGTACTTC. It specifies CSAPNGLAGTDIQYF.

V gene TRBV12-3 or TRBV12-4 combines with J gene TRBJ2-1; 8 bases line up with TRBD2. Trimming cost V 6 bases and J 3 bases; bases outside gene matches: 10. There are 16 residues in the CDR3. The CDR3 spells CASRLSGTRNYNEQFF. CDR3 coding DNA: TGTGCCAGCAGGTTGTCCGGGACTAGAAACTACAATGAGCAGTTCTTC.

This clonotype was found a few times. The J gene is TRBJ2-1, the V gene TRBV7-9; D remains unclear. The CDR3 spans 16 residues. V lost 1 base and J lost 2, with 12 bases in between. The germline CDR1 and CDR2 sequences are SEHNR and FQNEAQ (reference sequence). This CDR3 reads CASSLGVKRTYNEQFF. The CDR3 coding sequence is TGTGCCAGCAGCTTAGGGGTCAAGCGCACCTACAATGAGCAGTTCTTC.

This clonotype was counted between two and nine times. The CDR3, as DNA: TGTGCCAGCACCCCCCCTCCGGGACAGGGGACAGATACGCAGTATTTT. Translating it yields CASTPPPGQGTDTQYF. This rearrangement joins TRBV28 to TRBJ2-3; TRBD1 matches 10 bases. With V trimmed by 7 bases and J by 3 bases, 10 bases remained unmatched. CDR1 is MDHEN and CDR2 is SYDVKM in the germline V gene. The CDR3 sequence is 16 residues long. The full variable domain, with the rest looked up from reference TRBV28 and TRBJ2-3, is DVKVTQSSRYLVKRTGEKVFLECVQDMDHENMFWYRQDPGLGLRLIYFSYDVKMKEKGDIPEGYSVSREKKERFSLILESASTNQTSMYLCASTPPPGQGTDTQYFGPGTRLTVL.

The J gene is TRBJ1-1, the V gene TRBV29-1; tentative D call: TRBD1 (6 bases). Trimming cost V 7 bases and J 4 bases, with 16 bases left between them. The germline gives CDR1 SQVTM, CDR2 ANQGSEA. This CDR3 spans 13 amino acids. The DNA of the CDR3 is TGCAGCGGCCTTTCGGGGGGGGCCACTGAAGCTTTCTTT. Translating it yields CSGLSGGATEAFF.

The chain uses TRBV20-1 and TRBJ2-7, with 9 bases lining up with TRBD1. Germline lookup yields CDR1 DFQATT and CDR2 SNEGSKA (reference sequence). Losses at the gene ends were 2 bases for V and 1 base for J; bases not matched to a gene: 15. The CDR3 runs 18 residues. CDR3 bases: TGCAGTGCTAGAATTTGGGGACAGGGCAAAACGGGGTCCTACGAGCAGTACTTC. It translates to CSARIWGQGKTGSYEQYF.

This rearrangement joins TRBV4-3 to TRBJ2-1; no clear D. V dropped 0 bases and J dropped 7 bases, with 16 bases sitting between them. The CDR3 has 16 residues. Germline V gives CDR1 LGHNA, CDR2 YSLEER. The CDR3 sequence: CASSQDHRTLPNEQFF. In DNA, the CDR3 is TGCGCCAGCAGCCAAGATCATAGGACCCTACCTAATGAGCAGTTCTTC.

This clonotype was observed a handful of times. This chain links TRBV3-1 with TRBJ2-2; 8 nucleotides align to TRBD2. After removal of 4 bases from V and 6 bases from J, the junction contained 7 bases not matched to a gene. In germline, CDR1 is LGHDT, CDR2 YNNKEL (reference sequence). The CDR3 is made up of 15 amino acids. The CDR3: CASSRRAGVAGELFF. CDR3 coding DNA: TGTGCCAGCAGCCGTAGAGCGGGAGTCGCCGGGGAGCTGTTTTTT.

J is TRBJ2-7 and V is TRBV3-1; D is tentatively TRBD1 or TRBD2 (5 bases each). The CDR3 consists of 17 residues. Deletions cut 3 bases from V and 1 base from J, with 19 bases between. Germline CDR1 reads LGHDT; CDR2 reads YNNKEL (reference sequence). CDR3 in DNA: TGTGCCAGCAGCCAGGGAAGAATGAGGGACCTGTCCTACGAGCAGTACTTC. The encoded protein is CASSQGRMRDLSYEQYF.

The chain has TRBV18 and TRBJ1-1; D gene unclear. Per germline, CDR1 KGHSH and CDR2 LQKENI. V gave up 5 bases and J gave up 1 base, with 8 bases separating them. This CDR3 contains 13 residues. The CDR3 nucleotides read TGTGCCAGCTCAGGCAACAAGAACACTGAAGCTTTCTTT. It codes for CASSGNKNTEAFF.

This clonotype was counted many times. The genes are TRBV20-1 and TRBJ1-5; possibly TRBD1 for D (6 bases). Germline CDR1 reads DFQATT; CDR2 reads SNEGSKA (reference sequence). The CDR3 spans 14 residues. The V gene lost 5 bases and the J gene lost 2 bases, with 13 bases spanning the gap. As DNA, the CDR3 is TGCAGTGCTCGTATGGGGGCGGGCAATCAGCCCCAGCATTTT. Protein sequence: CSARMGAGNQPQHF.

This clonotype was observed a few times. The rearrangement joins TRBV5-1 to TRBJ2-1; D uncertain. Germline CDR1 and CDR2: SGHRS and YFSETQ. This CDR3 spans 13 amino acids. Trimming pared 1 base from V and 10 bases from J, leaving 12 bases between. The CDR3 spells CASSLRRSPEQFF. The CDR3 coding sequence is TGCGCCAGCAGCTTGAGGCGGTCCCCCGAGCAGTTCTTC. Complete variable domain (other parts from reference TRBV5-1 and TRBJ2-1): KAGVTQTPRYLIKTRGQQVTLSCSPISGHRSVSWYQQTPGQGLQFLFEYFSETQRNKGNFPGRFSGRQFSNSRSEMNVSTLELGDSALYLCASSLRRSPEQFFGPGTRLTVL.

The V and J genes are TRBV24-1 and TRBJ2-7; possibly TRBD1 or TRBD2 for D (5 bases each). The CDR3 runs 13 residues. V lost 12 bases to trimming and J lost 6 bases, with 20 bases between them. CDR1 and CDR2 (germline): KGHDR, SFDVKD. The CDR3 DNA follows: TGTGCCGGAATCCGGGACGATCTGGGCGAGCAGTACTTC. Its translation: CAGIRDDLGEQYF.